The 3 T cell receptor beta chains presented below share a single source sample, sequenced in a study of CD8+CD57+ T cells in acquired aplastic anemia. Genomic DNA templated the TCR beta VDJ and CDR3 profiling. TCRdb used MiXCR to reprocess the reads, holding one entry per CDR3 protein. The repertoire consists of 150,000 to 200,000 distinct CDR3 sequences, with about three fifths occurring once and the leading ten covering roughly 46%. Sequencing was done on a sample of sorted CD4+, CD8+, or CD8+CD57+ T cells (not recorded which) from PBMCs. The source is a human donor with severe aplastic anemia or a healthy control (not recorded which).

This clonotype was observed once. V and J are TRBV12-3 or TRBV12-4 and TRBJ2-1, with TRBD2 matching over 13 bases. V dropped 4 bases and J dropped 6; count of bases not matched to a gene: 3. The CDR3 has 15 residues. Written as DNA, the CDR3 is TGTGCCAGCAGTTATACTAGCGGGAGGGCCAATGAGCAGTTCTTC. It encodes CASSYTSGRANEQFF.

This chain connects TRBV4-2 to TRBJ1-6; no definite D call. The CDR3 is made up of 15 amino acids. Trimming removed 0 bases at V and 7 bases at J, with 10 bases between. Germline CDR1 reads LGHNA; CDR2 reads YNFKEQ. The CDR3 nucleotides read TGTGCCAGCAGCCAAGATTCCAACTACAATTCACCCCTCCACTTT. Amino acids: CASSQDSNYNSPLHF.

This clonotype was picked up many times. The rearrangement joins TRBV7-6 to TRBJ2-7, with 10 bases aligning to TRBD1. With 6 bases clipped from V and 2 bases from J, the junction kept 10 bases outside the gene matches. Germline V gene lookup returns CDR1 SGHVS and CDR2 FNYEAQ. CDR3 length: 16 residues. The CDR3 DNA follows: TGTGCCAGCAGTCTAGGGGCGGGACAGGGGACCTACGAGCAGTACTTC. Protein: CASSLGAGQGTYEQYF.